This T cell receptor beta chain emerged from a study of CD8 T cells in Susac syndrome. Random-hexamer reverse transcription was applied to roughly 0.5 to 1 ug RNA. MiXCR, run by TCRdb on the immunoSEQ multiplex PCR reads, gives a single entry per CDR3 protein. The profile shows about 81,000 distinct CDR3 sequences, around 94% of them singletons. The CDR3 totals 14 residues. Per germline, CDR1 LGHNA and CDR2 YNFKEQ. With 3 bases clipped from V and 2 bases from J, the junction kept 4 bases outside the gene matches. The origin of this receptor is a human donor with Susac syndrome. This chain joins TRBV4-2 and TRBJ2-7; 7 bases are a match to TRBD2. The sequenced sample consisted of CD8+ T cells from PBMCs. The DNA for the CDR3 is TGTGCCAGCAGCCATGAAAGCGGGACCTACGAGCAGTACTTC. It encodes CASSHESGTYEQYF.